This TCR beta chain came from a study of cytomegalovirus exposure and HLA in healthy donors. The CDR3 has 12 residues. Per the germline V gene, CDR1 is SGHTA and CDR2 is FQGTGA. V shed 3 bases and J shed 7 bases, with 8 bases lying between them. The PCR had 60 Vbeta and 13 Jbeta primers. Assay used: immunoSEQ multiplex PCR; TCRdb lists only in-frame clones, some missing. The sample yields about 200,000 clones, around three quarters seen once. V is TRBV7-3 and J is TRBJ2-3; TRBD1 is a possible D gene (5 bases). The TCR was taken from a woman aged 25-40 years in good health and CMV-seronegative. Specimen: PBMCs. The CDR3 protein is CASSFQGNTQYF. DNA for the CDR3: TGTGCCAGCAGCTTCCAGGGAAATACGCAGTATTTT.